This T cell receptor beta chain is drawn from a study of blood T cell repertoires in COVID-19. The V gene's germline CDR1 is LNHDA and CDR2 SQIVND (reference sequence). V was cut by 5 bases and J by 2 bases, with 10 bases left in between. CDR3 size: 15 residues. The table came from immunoSEQ multiplex PCR; TCRdb's copy has only in-frame clones and leaves some out. The repertoire consists of about 130,000 clones, with roughly 90% occurring once and the leading ten covering roughly 2%. This sequence originates from a man over 45 with COVID-19, enrolled during active disease. The sequencing sample was made of peripheral blood. The chain has TRBV19 and TRBJ2-6; a weak D match, TRBD1 (6 bases). The CDR3: CASSQRTAGANVLTF. CDR3 nucleotides: TGTGCCAGTAGTCAAAGGACAGCTGGGGCCAACGTCCTGACTTTC.